The 25 T cell receptor beta chains below were found in one sample sequenced in a study of graft-versus-host responses after intestinal transplantation. These receptors lack a known antigen. The repertoire was sequenced with immunoSEQ multiplex PCR; TCRdb's copy has only in-frame clones and lacks some. In the table there are more than 70,000 clones, about nine tenths of which are singletons. Material: unstimulated CD8+ T cells sorted from spleen or lymph node cells, obtained before transplant. All receptors derive from a human donor who was the organ donor for an intestinal transplant.

The V call is TRBV6-6, the J call TRBJ2-3, with 7 bases that match TRBD1. This CDR3 region has 16 residues. Germline-derived CDR1 and CDR2 are MNHNY and SVGAGI (reference sequence). Losses at the gene ends were 2 bases for V and 1 base for J; bases not matched to a gene: 6. Here the CDR3 reads CASSYTRQGGTDTQYF. The CDR3 nucleotides are TGTGCCAGCAGTTACACCCGACAGGGCGGCACAGATACGCAGTATTTT.

V is TRBV6-5 and J is TRBJ1-1; D gene unclear. The germline gives CDR1 MNHEY, CDR2 SVGAGI. The V end was cut by 0 bases, the J end by 6 bases, with 8 bases between. The CDR3 extends over 13 amino acids. CDR3 sequence reads: CASSYSFAAEAFF. For the CDR3, the DNA is TGTGCCAGCAGTTACTCGTTTGCGGCTGAAGCTTTCTTT.

This chain connects TRBV19 to TRBJ2-1; TRBD1 might be the D (7 bases). CDR1 is LNHDA and CDR2 is SQIVND in the germline V gene (reference sequence). CDR3 size: 20 residues. Trimming stripped 0 bases from V and 0 bases from J, with 21 bases between. CDR3 in DNA: TGTGCCAGTAGTATAGATGCCCCCTCCCGACAGGGACTCTCCTACAATGAGCAGTTCTTC. This translates into CASSIDAPSRQGLSYNEQFF. Full variable domain (outside the CDR3, taken from reference TRBV19 and TRBJ2-1): DGGITQSPKYLFRKEGQNVTLSCEQNLNHDAMYWYRQDPGQGLRLIYYSQIVNDFQKGDIAEGYSVSREKKESFPLTVTSAQKNPTAFYLCASSIDAPSRQGLSYNEQFFGPGTRLTVL.

In this sample, this clone turned up once. The chain employs TRBV6-4 and TRBJ2-2; D is unclear. The CDR3 is made up of 12 amino acids. Germline V gives CDR1 MRHNA, CDR2 SNTAGT. V was clipped by 6 bases and J by 6 bases, with 8 bases between them. CDR3 bases: TGTGCCAGCAGAACCCAGGCCGGGGAGCTGTTTTTT. It translates to CASRTQAGELFF.

J is TRBJ2-1 and V is TRBV27, with D possibly matching TRBD1 (6 bases). Germline CDR1 and CDR2: MNHEY and SMNVEV (reference sequence). There are 15 residues in the CDR3. The germline V and J ends were trimmed by 2 bases and 4 bases, with 12 bases remaining between them. CDR3 sequence (DNA): TGTGCCAGCAGTTTAATAGGACAGAGATACAATGAGCAGTTCTTC. Translated, it gives CASSLIGQRYNEQFF.

Details on this clone: The sample carries other DNA sequences with the same CDR3. This chain links TRBV9 with TRBJ2-2; D perhaps matches TRBD2 (6 bases). CDR1 is SGDLS and CDR2 is YYNGEE in the germline V gene. The CDR3 runs 13 residues. Trimming removed 0 bases at V and 6 bases at J, with 6 bases between. The CDR3, as DNA: TGTGCCAGCAGCGTAGGGGGGGCCGGGGAGCTGTTTTTT. It codes for CASSVGGAGELFF.

This chain joins TRBV7-9 and TRBJ2-3, with D uncertain. The CDR3 sequence is 13 residues long. V lost 0 bases to trimming and J lost 5 bases, with 6 bases between them. The germline V gene encodes CDR1 SEHNR and CDR2 FQNEAQ (reference sequence). As DNA, the CDR3 is TGTGCCAGCAGCTTAGCCTTAGAAGATACGCAGTATTTT. This encodes CASSLALEDTQYF.

The rearrangement joins TRBV30 to TRBJ1-2, with D uncertain. The CDR3 sequence is 12 residues long. CDR1 and CDR2 from the germline V gene are GTSNPN and SVGIG (reference sequence). V was shortened by 2 bases and J by 6 bases, with 10 bases between the two germline ends. For the CDR3, the DNA is TGTGCCTGGAGTATCGGGGATAATGGCTACACCTTC. It codes for CAWSIGDNGYTF.

V and J are TRBV30 and TRBJ2-3; D is possibly TRBD1 (6 bases). Germline V CDR1 and CDR2: GTSNPN, SVGIG (reference sequence). CDR3 length: 14 amino acids. Trimming took off 6 bases at V and 2 bases at J, with 15 bases between the two ends. The CDR3 nucleotides are TGTGCCTGTCGGGTGCAGGGGCACACAGATACGCAGTATTTT. This sequence encodes CACRVQGHTDTQYF. Based on the CDR3 plus reference TRBV30 and TRBJ2-3, the full variable domain is SQTIHQWPATLVQPVGSPLSLECTVEGTSNPNLYWYRQAAGRGLQLLFYSVGIGQISSEVPQNLSASRPQDRQFILSSKKLLLSDSGFYLCACRVQGHTDTQYFGPGTRLTVL.

This clone was detected once. The gene calls are TRBV27 and TRBJ1-1, with 10 positions matching TRBD1. The CDR3 is 15 amino acids. The germline gives CDR1 MNHEY, CDR2 SMNVEV (reference sequence). The junction had 6 bases not matched to a gene; V was cut back by 5 bases and J by 3 bases. Here the CDR3 DNA reads TGTGCCAGCAGTCCACGGACAGGGGGAGACACTGAAGCTTTCTTT. This codes for CASSPRTGGDTEAFF.

This clone was counted once. A junction end diverges from the germline sequence, so it may reflect a read error. The CDR3 sequence: CASSLDQGFSEQYF. The CDR3, as DNA: TGTGCTAGCAGCTTAGATCAGGGCTTTAGTGAGCAGTACTTC. The chain links TRBV7-7 to TRBJ2-7; D is perhaps TRBD1 (5 bases). CDR1 and CDR2 (germline): SSHAT, FNYEAQ (reference sequence). The CDR3 length is 14 residues.

About this clone itself: Other DNA sequences of this sample code for an identical CDR3. The rearrangement uses TRBV4-1 and TRBJ2-1, with 8 bases that match TRBD2. This CDR3 contains 15 residues. Germline V gene data show CDR1 as MGHRA and CDR2 as YSYEKL. V trimming: 6 bases; J trimming: 0 bases; junction bases outside the gene matches: 4. CDR3 bases: TGCGCCAGCAGTCTTAGCGGGGTCTCCTACAATGAGCAGTTCTTC. Its protein is CASSLSGVSYNEQFF.

This sequence joins TRBV6-1 and TRBJ1-5; D is unresolved. The CDR3 length is 14 residues. V was pared by 11 bases and J by 1 base, with 15 bases between. The V gene's germline CDR1 is MNHNS and CDR2 SASEGT. The CDR3, as DNA: TGTGCCTGCCTCGCGGGTATGAGCAATCAGCCCCAGCATTTT. Amino acid sequence: CACLAGMSNQPQHF.

The rearrangement links TRBV9 to TRBJ2-7, with 9 nucleotides matching TRBD1. Germline trimming cut 4 bases from V and 5 bases from J; bases unmatched to any gene: 4. CDR3 size: 13 residues. Germline CDR1 SGDLS, CDR2 YYNGEE. In nucleotides, the CDR3 is TGTGCCAGCAGCTTCGGACAGGGGAACGAGCAGTACTTC. This translates into CASSFGQGNEQYF.

V and J are TRBV29-1 and TRBJ1-4; D unresolved. This CDR3 has 8 residues. CDR1 is SQVTM and CDR2 is ANQGSEA in the germline V gene. CDR3 in DNA: TGCGGCCGGAGGGAAGTGTTTTTT. It yields the protein CGRREVFF. Together with reference TRBV29-1 and TRBJ1-4, the CDR3 gives the full variable domain: SAVISQKPSRDICQRGTSLTIQCQVDSQVTMMFWYRQQPGQSLTLIATANQGSEATYESGFVIDKFPISRPNLTFSTLTVSNMSPEDSSIYLCGRREVFFGSGTQLSVL.

This clone was observed once. The chain couples TRBV6-1 to TRBJ1-6; D is undetermined. V gave up 1 base and J gave up 0 bases, with 7 bases separating them. The CDR3 is 16 residues long. In germline, CDR1 is MNHNS, CDR2 SASEGT. The CDR3 protein is CASSEDDISYNSPLHF. CDR3 coding DNA: TGTGCCAGCAGTGAAGACGACATCTCCTATAATTCACCCCTCCACTTT.

The gene calls are TRBV5-6 and TRBJ1-2, with D unresolved. The CDR3 sequence is 13 residues long. Looked up from germline, CDR1 is SGHDT and CDR2 is YYEEEE. V shed 1 base and J shed 7 bases, with 11 bases lying between them. CDR3 nucleotides: TGTGCCAGCAGCTTGTTTTCAGGTCGTGGCTACACCTTC. Its protein is CASSLFSGRGYTF.

V is TRBV7-2 and J is TRBJ1-6; a weak D match, TRBD1 (5 bases). V lost 0 bases to trimming and J lost 8 bases, with 11 bases between them. This CDR3 region has 15 residues. Per germline, CDR1 SGHTA and CDR2 FQGNSA. The CDR3 sequence is CASSLAEGIHSPLHF. The CDR3 region has the DNA TGTGCCAGCAGCTTAGCGGAGGGGATCCATTCACCCCTCCACTTT.

The V and J genes are TRBV27 and TRBJ2-7, with D possibly matching TRBD1 (5 bases). The V end was cut by 2 bases, the J end by 4 bases, with 12 bases between. The germline V gene has CDR1 MNHEY and CDR2 SMNVEV (reference sequence). The CDR3 sequence is 14 residues long. CDR3 bases: TGTGCCAGCAGTTTAGGTGTGGGGCGGTACGAGCAGTACTTC. It translates to CASSLGVGRYEQYF.

This chain links TRBV2 with TRBJ2-6, with D perhaps matching TRBD1 (5 bases). The germline V gene has CDR1 SNHLY and CDR2 FYNNEI. V was cut by 6 bases and J by 12 bases, with 18 bases left in between. There are 14 residues in the CDR3. The CDR3 DNA follows: TGTGCCAGCAGGGACGACGGGCCCCAGGGCGTCCTGACTTTC. Translated: CASRDDGPQGVLTF.

The J gene is TRBJ2-2, the V gene TRBV4-2, with D possibly TRBD2 on 5 matching bases. Per germline, CDR1 LGHNA and CDR2 YNFKEQ. This CDR3 is built from 15 residues. V lost 4 bases, J lost 5 bases, and 14 bases lay in between. The CDR3, as DNA: TGTGCCAGCAGCCCGTCGCTAGCATCGACCGGGGAGCTGTTTTTT. Its protein is CASSPSLASTGELFF.

The V gene is TRBV9, the J gene TRBJ2-1; D remains unclear. The CDR3 extends over 10 amino acids. The V and J ends lost 4 bases and 10 bases respectively, with 6 bases between them. In germline, CDR1 is SGDLS, CDR2 YYNGEE. The CDR3 sequence is CASSPREQFF. Here the CDR3 DNA reads TGTGCCAGCAGCCCCCGGGAGCAGTTCTTC.

This chain joins TRBV9 and TRBJ2-3; 13 nucleotides agree with TRBD2. V trimming: 0 bases; J trimming: 5 bases; junction bases outside the gene matches: 6. The CDR3 length is 17 residues. Germline assignment: CDR1 SGDLS and CDR2 YYNGEE. The CDR3 DNA follows: TGTGCCAGCAGCGTAGCTACTAGCGGGGGGGAACGAGATACGCAGTATTTT. Translation: CASSVATSGGERDTQYF.

The CDR3 DNA is TGTGCCAGCAGCGTAGTCCCAGGGGATAGGGAGACCCAGTACTTC. It is translated as CASSVVPGDRETQYF. This chain joins TRBV9 and TRBJ2-5, with a tentative D call TRBD1 (6 bases). This CDR3 spans 15 amino acids. Germline V gene data show CDR1 as SGDLS and CDR2 as YYNGEE. Trimming took off 0 bases at V and 5 bases at J, with 14 bases between the two ends.

This clone was detected a few times. The genes are TRBV7-9 and TRBJ1-4; the D is unclear. The germline gives CDR1 SEHNR, CDR2 FQNEAQ (reference sequence). The CDR3 is 12 amino acids. V lost 2 bases and J lost 8, with 6 bases in between. The CDR3 coding sequence is TGTGCCAGCAGCTTAACCCAGGAAAAACTGTTTTTT. It yields the protein CASSLTQEKLFF.